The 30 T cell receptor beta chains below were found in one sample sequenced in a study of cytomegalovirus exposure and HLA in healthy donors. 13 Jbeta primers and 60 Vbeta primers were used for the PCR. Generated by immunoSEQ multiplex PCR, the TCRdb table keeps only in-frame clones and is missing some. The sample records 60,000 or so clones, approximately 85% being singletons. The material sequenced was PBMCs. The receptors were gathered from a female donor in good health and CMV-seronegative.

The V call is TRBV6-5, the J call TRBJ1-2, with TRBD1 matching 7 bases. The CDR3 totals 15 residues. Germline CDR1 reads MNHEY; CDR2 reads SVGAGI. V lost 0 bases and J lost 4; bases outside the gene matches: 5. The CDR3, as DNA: TGTGCCAGCAGTTACTCAGCGCGACAGGGCTATGGCTACACCTTC. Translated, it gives CASSYSARQGYGYTF.

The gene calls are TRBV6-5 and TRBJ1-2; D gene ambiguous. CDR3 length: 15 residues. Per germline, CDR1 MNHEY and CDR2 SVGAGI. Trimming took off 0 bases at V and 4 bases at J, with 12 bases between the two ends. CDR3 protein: CASSYSRSRPYGYTF. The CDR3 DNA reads TGTGCCAGCAGTTACTCGAGGTCTCGCCCCTATGGCTACACCTTC.

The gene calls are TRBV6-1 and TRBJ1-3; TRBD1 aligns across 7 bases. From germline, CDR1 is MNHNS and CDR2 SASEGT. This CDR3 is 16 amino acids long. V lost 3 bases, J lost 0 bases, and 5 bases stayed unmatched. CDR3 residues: CASSEDRSSSGNTIYF. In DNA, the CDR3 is TGTGCCAGCAGTGAGGACAGGTCCAGCTCTGGAAACACCATATATTTT.

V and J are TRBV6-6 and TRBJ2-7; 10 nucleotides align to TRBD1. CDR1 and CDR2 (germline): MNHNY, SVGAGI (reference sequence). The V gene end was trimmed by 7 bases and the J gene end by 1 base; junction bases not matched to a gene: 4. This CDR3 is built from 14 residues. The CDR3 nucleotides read TGTGCCAGCACACCGGGACAGGGGTCCTACGAGCAGTACTTC. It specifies CASTPGQGSYEQYF.

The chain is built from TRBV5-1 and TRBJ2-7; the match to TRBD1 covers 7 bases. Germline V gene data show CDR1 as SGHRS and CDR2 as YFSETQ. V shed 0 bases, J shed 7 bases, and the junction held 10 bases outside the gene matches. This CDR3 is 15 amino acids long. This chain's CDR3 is CASSLDGTAPGEQYF. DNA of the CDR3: TGCGCCAGCAGCTTGGACGGGACAGCCCCCGGTGAGCAGTACTTC.

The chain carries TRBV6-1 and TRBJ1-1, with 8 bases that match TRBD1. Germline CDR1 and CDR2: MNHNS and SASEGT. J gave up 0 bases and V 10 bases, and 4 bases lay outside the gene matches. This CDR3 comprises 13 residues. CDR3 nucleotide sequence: TGTGCCACCGGGACAGGCATGAACACTGAAGCTTTCTTT. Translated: CATGTGMNTEAFF.

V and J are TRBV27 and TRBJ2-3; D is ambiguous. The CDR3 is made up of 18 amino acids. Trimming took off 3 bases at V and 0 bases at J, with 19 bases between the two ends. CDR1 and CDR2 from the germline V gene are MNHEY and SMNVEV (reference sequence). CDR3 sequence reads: CASSLNRLAVSSTDTQYF. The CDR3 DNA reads TGTGCCAGCAGTTTGAACCGGCTCGCGGTATCTAGCACAGATACGCAGTATTTT.

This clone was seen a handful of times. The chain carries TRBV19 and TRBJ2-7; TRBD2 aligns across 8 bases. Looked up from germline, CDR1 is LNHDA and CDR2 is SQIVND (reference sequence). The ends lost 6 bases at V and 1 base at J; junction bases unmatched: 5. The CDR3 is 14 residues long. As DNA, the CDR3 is TGTGCCAGTAGCCGGGGGGGAGGGTCCTACGAGCAGTACTTC. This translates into CASSRGGGSYEQYF.

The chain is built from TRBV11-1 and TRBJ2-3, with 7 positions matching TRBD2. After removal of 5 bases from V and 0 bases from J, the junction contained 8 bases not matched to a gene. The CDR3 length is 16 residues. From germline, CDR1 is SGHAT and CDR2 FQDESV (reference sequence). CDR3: CASSALRESSTDTQYF. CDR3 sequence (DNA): TGTGCCAGCAGCGCTCTGCGGGAGTCGAGCACAGATACGCAGTATTTT. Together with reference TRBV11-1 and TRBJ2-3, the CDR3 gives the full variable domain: EAEVAQSPRYKITEKSQAVAFWCDPISGHATLYWYRQILGQGPELLVQFQDESVVDDSQLPKDRFSAERLKGVDSTLKIQPAELGDSAMYLCASSALRESSTDTQYFGPGTRLTVL.

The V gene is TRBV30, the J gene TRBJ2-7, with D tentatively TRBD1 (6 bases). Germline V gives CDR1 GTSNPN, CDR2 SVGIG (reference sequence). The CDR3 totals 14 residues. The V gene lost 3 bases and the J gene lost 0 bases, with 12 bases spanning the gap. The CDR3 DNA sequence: TGTGCCTGGAGAGCAGACAGGAGCTCCTACGAGCAGTACTTC. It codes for CAWRADRSSYEQYF.

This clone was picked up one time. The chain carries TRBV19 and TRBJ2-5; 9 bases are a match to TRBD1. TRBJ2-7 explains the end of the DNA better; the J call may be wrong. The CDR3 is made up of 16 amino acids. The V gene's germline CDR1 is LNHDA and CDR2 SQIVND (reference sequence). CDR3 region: CASSTRTGAIGYEQYF. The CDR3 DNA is TGTGCCAGTAGTACGCGGACAGGGGCTATTGGCTACGAGCAGTACTTC.

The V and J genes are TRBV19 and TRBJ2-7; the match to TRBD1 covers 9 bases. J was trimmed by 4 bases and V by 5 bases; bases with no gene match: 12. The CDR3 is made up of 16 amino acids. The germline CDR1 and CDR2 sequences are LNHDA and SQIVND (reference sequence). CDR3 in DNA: TGTGCCAGTAGTGGTCCCCCGGGACAGGGAGCGTACGAGCAGTACTTC. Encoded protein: CASSGPPGQGAYEQYF.

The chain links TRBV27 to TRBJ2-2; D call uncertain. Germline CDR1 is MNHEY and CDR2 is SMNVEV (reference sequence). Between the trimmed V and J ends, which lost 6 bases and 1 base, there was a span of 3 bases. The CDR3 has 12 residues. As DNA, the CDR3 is TGTGCCAGCAGGAGGAACACCGGGGAGCTGTTTTTT. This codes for CASRRNTGELFF.

CDR3 sequence (DNA): TGTGCCAGTAGTGTTAGCCGGGGGAGCAATCAGCCCCAGCATTTT. This encodes CASSVSRGSNQPQHF. The chain combines TRBV19 with TRBJ1-5; perhaps TRBD1 as D (5 bases). Between the trimmed V and J ends, which lost 5 bases and 1 base, there was a span of 12 bases. The CDR3 spans 15 residues. CDR1 is LNHDA and CDR2 is SQIVND in the germline V gene (reference sequence).

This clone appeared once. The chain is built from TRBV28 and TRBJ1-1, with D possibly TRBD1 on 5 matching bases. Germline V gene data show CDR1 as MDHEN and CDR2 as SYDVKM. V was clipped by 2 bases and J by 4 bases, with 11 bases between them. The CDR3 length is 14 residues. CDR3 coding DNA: TGTGCCAGCAGTTTAGAAATTGGGGCCACTGAAGCTTTCTTT. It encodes CASSLEIGATEAFF.

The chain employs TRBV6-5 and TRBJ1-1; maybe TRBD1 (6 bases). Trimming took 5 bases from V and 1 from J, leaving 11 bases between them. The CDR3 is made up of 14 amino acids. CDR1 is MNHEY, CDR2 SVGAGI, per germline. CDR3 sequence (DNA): TGTGCCAGCAGTGATCTGGGACAGAACACTGAAGCTTTCTTT. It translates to CASSDLGQNTEAFF.

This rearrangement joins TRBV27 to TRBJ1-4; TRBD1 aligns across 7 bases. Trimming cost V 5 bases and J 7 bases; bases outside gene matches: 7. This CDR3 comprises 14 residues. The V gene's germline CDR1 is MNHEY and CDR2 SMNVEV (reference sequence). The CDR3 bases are TGTGCCAGCAGTAATGACAGGGTTACTGAAAAACTGTTTTTT. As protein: CASSNDRVTEKLFF.

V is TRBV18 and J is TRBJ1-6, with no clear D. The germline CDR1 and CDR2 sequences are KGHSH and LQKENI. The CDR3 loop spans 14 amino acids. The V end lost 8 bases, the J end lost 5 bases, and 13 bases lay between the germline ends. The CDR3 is CASTQVENNSPLHF. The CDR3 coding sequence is TGTGCCAGCACTCAGGTCGAGAATAATTCACCCCTCCACTTT.

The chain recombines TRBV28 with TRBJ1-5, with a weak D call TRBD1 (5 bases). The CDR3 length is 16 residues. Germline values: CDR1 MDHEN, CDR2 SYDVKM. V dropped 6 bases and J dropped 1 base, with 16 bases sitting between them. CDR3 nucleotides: TGTGCCAGCAGGCCTACTTGGACATACAGCAATCAGCCCCAGCATTTT. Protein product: CASRPTWTYSNQPQHF. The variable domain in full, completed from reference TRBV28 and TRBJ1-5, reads DVKVTQSSRYLVKRTGEKVFLECVQDMDHENMFWYRQDPGLGLRLIYFSYDVKMKEKGDIPEGYSVSREKKERFSLILESASTNQTSMYLCASRPTWTYSNQPQHFGDGTRLSIL.

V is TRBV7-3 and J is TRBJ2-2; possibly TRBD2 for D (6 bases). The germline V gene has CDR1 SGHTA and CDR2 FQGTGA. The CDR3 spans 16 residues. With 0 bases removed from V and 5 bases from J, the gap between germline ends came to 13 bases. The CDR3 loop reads CASSLTVSGGTGELFF. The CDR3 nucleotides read TGTGCCAGCAGCTTAACGGTTAGCGGAGGAACCGGGGAGCTGTTTTTT.

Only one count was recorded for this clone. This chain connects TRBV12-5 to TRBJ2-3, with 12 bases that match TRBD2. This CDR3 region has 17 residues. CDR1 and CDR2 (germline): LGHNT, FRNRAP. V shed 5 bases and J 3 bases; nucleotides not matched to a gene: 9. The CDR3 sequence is CASGPNLAGGRTDTQYF. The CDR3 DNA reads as TGTGCTAGTGGTCCAAATCTAGCGGGGGGGCGGACAGATACGCAGTATTTT.

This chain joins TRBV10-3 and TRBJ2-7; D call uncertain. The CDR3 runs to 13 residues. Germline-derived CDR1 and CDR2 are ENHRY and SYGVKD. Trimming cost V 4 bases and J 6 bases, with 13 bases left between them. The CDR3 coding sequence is TGTGCCATCAGTGGAAACAGTGACGGCGAGCAGTACTTC. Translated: CAISGNSDGEQYF.

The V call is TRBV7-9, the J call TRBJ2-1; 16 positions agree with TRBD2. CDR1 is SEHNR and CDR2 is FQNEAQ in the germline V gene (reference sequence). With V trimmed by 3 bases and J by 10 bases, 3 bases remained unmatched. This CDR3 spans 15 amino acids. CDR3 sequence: CASSFEGLAGGEQFF. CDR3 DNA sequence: TGTGCCAGCAGCTTCGAGGGACTAGCGGGAGGGGAGCAGTTCTTC.

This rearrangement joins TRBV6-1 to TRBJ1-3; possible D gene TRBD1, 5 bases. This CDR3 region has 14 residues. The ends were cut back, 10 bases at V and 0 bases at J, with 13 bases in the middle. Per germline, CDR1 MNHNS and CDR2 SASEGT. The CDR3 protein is CATRTGLSGNTIYF. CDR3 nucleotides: TGTGCCACCCGAACAGGCCTCTCTGGAAACACCATATATTTT.

CDR3 in DNA: TGTGCCAGCAGCGCTAGCGGGGGCTCCTACAATGAGCAGTTCTTC. Its translation: CASSASGGSYNEQFF. This chain links TRBV7-2 with TRBJ2-1; 10 bases agree with TRBD2. The germline gives CDR1 SGHTA, CDR2 FQGNSA. Trimming removed 5 bases from V and 0 bases from J; junction bases left unmatched: 1. This CDR3 has 15 residues.

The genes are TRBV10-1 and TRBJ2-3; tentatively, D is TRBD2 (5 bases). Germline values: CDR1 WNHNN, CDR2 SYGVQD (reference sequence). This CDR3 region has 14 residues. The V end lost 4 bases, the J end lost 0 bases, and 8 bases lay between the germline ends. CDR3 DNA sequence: TGCGCCAGCAGTGGAGGAGGTAGCACAGATACGCAGTATTTT. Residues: CASSGGGSTDTQYF.

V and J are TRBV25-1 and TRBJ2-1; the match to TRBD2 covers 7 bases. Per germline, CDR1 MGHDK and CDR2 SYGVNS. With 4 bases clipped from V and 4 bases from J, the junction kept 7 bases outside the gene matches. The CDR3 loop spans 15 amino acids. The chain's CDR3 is CASSVLVGGYNEQFF. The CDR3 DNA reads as TGTGCCAGCAGTGTCCTAGTGGGGGGGTACAATGAGCAGTTCTTC.

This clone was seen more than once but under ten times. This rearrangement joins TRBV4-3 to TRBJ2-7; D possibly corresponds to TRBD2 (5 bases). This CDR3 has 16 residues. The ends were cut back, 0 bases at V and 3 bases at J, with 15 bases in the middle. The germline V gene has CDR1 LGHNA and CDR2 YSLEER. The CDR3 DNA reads TGCGCCAGCAGCCAAGATACGGCGGGTGGTGACTACGAGCAGTACTTC. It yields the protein CASSQDTAGGDYEQYF.

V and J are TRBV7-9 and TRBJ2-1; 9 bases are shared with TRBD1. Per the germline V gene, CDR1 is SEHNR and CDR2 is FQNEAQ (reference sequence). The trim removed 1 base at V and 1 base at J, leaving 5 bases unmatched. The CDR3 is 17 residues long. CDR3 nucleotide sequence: TGTGCCAGCAGCTTAGGACGGGACAGGGTGTCCTACAATGAGCAGTTCTTC. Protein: CASSLGRDRVSYNEQFF.

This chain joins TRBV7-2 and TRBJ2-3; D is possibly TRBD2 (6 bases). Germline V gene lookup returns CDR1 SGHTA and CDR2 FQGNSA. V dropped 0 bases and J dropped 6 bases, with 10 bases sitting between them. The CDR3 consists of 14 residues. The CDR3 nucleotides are TGTGCCAGCAGCTTAGCGCGGGGAGCGGATACGCAGTATTTT. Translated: CASSLARGADTQYF.